This TCR beta chain was obtained from a study of beta chain features in type 1 diabetes. Study as a whole: Age and gender were similar between patients and healthy donors, as were cell yields.

Losses at the gene ends were 4 bases for V and 5 bases for J; bases not matched to a gene: 5. The length of the CDR3 is 14 residues. CDR1 GTSNPN and CDR2 SVGIG come from the germline V gene (reference sequence). The isolated RNA, all of it, was reverse transcribed, so expressed TCRB transcripts were what got sequenced. Naive, central memory and regulatory T cell samples produced a mean of approximately 4 million reads. Repertoires were generated with immunoSEQ multiplex PCR, while TCRdb's copy carries only in-frame clones and drops some. The sample has 200,000 to 250,000 clones; around a quarter are singletons.

The chain couples TRBV30 to TRBJ1-5; 10 bases are shared with TRBD1. The receptor comes from a man aged 30 to 39 in good health. The sample consisted of central memory CD4+ T cells from blood. In DNA, the CDR3 is TGTGCCTGGACTCGTGGACAGGGGGATCAGCCCCAGCATTTT. Protein: CAWTRGQGDQPQHF. The variable domain in full, completed from reference TRBV30 and TRBJ1-5, reads SQTIHQWPATLVQPVGSPLSLECTVEGTSNPNLYWYRQAAGRGLQLLFYSVGIGQISSEVPQNLSASRPQDRQFILSSKKLLLSDSGFYLCAWTRGQGDQPQHFGDGTRLSIL.